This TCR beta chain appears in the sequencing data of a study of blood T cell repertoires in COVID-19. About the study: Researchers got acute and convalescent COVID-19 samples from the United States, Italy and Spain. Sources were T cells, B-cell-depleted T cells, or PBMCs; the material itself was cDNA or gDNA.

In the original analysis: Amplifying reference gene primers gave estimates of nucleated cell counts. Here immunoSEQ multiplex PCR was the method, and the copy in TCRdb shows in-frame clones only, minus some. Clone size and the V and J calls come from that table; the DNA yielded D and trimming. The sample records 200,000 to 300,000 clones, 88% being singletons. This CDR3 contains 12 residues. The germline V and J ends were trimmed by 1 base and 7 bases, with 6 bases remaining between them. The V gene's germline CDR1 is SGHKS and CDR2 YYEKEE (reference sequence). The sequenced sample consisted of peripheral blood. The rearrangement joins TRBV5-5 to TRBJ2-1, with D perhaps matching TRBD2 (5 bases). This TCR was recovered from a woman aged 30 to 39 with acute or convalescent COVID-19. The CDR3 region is CASSLRENEQFF. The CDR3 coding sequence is TGTGCCAGCAGCTTGCGGGAAAATGAGCAGTTCTTC.